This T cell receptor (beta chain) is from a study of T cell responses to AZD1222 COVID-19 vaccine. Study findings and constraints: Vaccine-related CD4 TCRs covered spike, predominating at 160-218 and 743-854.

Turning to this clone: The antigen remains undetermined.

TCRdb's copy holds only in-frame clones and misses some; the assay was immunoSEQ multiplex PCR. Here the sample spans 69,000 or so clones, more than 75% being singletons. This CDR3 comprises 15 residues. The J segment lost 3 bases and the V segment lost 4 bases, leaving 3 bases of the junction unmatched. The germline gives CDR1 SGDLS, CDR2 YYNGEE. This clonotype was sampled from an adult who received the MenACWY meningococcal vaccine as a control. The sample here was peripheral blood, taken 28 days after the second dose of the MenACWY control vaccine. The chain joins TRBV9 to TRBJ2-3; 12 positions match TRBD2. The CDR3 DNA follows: TGTGCCAGCAGCTCAGGACTAGCGGGAACAGATACGCAGTATTTT. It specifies CASSSGLAGTDTQYF.